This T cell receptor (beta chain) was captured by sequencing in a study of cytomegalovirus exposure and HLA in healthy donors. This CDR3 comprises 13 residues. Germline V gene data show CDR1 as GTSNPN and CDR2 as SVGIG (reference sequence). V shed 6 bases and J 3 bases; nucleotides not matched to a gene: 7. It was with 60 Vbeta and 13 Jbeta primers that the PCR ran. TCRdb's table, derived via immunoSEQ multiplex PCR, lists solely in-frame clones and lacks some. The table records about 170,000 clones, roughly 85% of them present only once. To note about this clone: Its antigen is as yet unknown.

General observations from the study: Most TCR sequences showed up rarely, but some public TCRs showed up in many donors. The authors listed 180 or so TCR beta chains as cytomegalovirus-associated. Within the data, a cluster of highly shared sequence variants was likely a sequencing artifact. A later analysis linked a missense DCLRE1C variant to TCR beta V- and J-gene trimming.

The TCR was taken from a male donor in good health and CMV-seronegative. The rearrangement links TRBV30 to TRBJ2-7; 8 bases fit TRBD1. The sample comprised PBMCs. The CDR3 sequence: CACQAGGNYEQYF. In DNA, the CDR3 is TGTGCCTGCCAAGCAGGGGGCAACTACGAGCAGTACTTC.